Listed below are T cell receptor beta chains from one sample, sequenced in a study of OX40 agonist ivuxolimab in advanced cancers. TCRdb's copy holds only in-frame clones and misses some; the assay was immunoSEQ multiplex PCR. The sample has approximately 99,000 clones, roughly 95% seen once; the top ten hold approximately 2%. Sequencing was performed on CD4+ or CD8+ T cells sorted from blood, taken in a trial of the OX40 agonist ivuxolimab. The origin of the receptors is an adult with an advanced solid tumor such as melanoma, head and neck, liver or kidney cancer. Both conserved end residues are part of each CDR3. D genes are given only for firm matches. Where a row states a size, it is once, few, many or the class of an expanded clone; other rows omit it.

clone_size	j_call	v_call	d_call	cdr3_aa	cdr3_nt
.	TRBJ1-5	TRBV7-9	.	CASSLDDQPQHF	TGTGCCAGCAGCTTAGATGATCAGCCCCAGCATTTT
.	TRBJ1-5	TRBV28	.	CASSLARGWSSNQPQHF	TGTGCCAGCAGTCTAGCTAGGGGGTGGAGTAGCAATCAGCCCCAGCATTTT
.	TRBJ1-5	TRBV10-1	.	CASSETDSRSNQPQHF	TGCGCCAGCAGTGAAACGGACAGTCGAAGCAATCAGCCCCAGCATTTT
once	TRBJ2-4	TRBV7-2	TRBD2	CASSLELAGGPWNIQYF	TGTGCCAGCAGCTTAGAACTAGCGGGAGGCCCTTGGAACATTCAGTACTTC
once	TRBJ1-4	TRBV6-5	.	CASSPENEEKLFF	TGTGCCAGCAGTCCGGAGAACGAGGAAAAACTGTTTTTT
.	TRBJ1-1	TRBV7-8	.	CASSLYGGTEAFF	TGTGCCAGCAGCTTATACGGAGGCACTGAAGCTTTCTTT
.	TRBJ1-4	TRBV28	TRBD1	CASSLGQGIANEKLFF	TGTGCCAGCAGCCTCGGACAGGGTATAGCTAATGAAAAACTGTTTTTT
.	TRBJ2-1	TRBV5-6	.	CASSVGPNNEQFF	TGTGCCAGCAGCGTGGGACCCAACAATGAGCAGTTCTTC
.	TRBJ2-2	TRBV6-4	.	CASSDSNGVGELFF	TGTGCCAGCAGTGACTCGAATGGAGTCGGGGAGCTGTTTTTT
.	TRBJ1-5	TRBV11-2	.	CASSLVSGGNQPQHF	TGTGCCAGCAGCTTAGTTTCTGGAGGCAATCAGCCCCAGCATTTT
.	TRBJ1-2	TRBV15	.	CATSQTGSYGYTF	TGTGCCACCAGTCAGACAGGTTCCTATGGCTACACCTTC
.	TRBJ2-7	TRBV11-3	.	CASSLGSSPSYEQYF	TGTGCCAGCAGCTTAGGATCTAGCCCATCCTACGAGCAGTACTTC
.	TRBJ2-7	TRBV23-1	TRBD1	CASSLKKGAGGEQYF	TGCGCCAGCAGTCTGAAAAAGGGGGCTGGCGGCGAGCAGTACTTC
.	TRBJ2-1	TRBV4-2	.	CASSQVRGASYNEQFF	TGTGCCAGCAGCCAAGTGAGGGGGGCCTCCTACAATGAGCAGTTCTTC
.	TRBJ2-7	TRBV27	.	CASHSQGYEQYF	TGTGCCAGCCACTCGCAGGGTTACGAGCAGTACTTC
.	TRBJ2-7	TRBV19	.	CASSDTGNEQYF	TGTGCCAGTAGTGACACAGGGAACGAGCAGTACTTC
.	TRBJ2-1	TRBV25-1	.	CASSEFGPGQDVYNEQFF	TGTGCCAGCAGTGAATTCGGGCCCGGGCAGGATGTATACAATGAGCAGTTCTTC
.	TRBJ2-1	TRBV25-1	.	CASSEMAGLYNEQFF	TGTGCCAGCAGTGAGATGGCGGGGCTTTACAATGAGCAGTTCTTC
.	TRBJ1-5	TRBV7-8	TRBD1	CASGTWDRAGDSNQPQHF	TGTGCCAGCGGGACCTGGGACAGGGCGGGGGATAGCAATCAGCCCCAGCATTTT
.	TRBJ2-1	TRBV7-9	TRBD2	CASSNGGNINEQFF	TGTGCCAGCAGCAACGGGGGGAATATTAATGAGCAGTTCTTC
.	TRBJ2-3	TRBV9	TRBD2	CASSGTSADTQYF	TGTGCCAGCAGCGGGACTAGCGCGGATACGCAGTATTTT
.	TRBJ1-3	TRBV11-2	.	CASSPGWTTGNTIYF	TGTGCCAGCAGCCCCGGGTGGACAACCGGAAACACCATATATTTT
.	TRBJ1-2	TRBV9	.	CASSQSDLYGYTF	TGTGCCAGCAGCCAATCGGACTTATATGGCTACACCTTC
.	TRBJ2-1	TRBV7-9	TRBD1	CASSPPVPGGGNEQFF	TGTGCCAGCAGCCCACCGGTACCAGGGGGCGGAAATGAGCAGTTCTTC
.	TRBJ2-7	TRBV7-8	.	CASSLEPLRASRGYEQYF	TGTGCCAGCAGCTTAGAGCCCCTGAGAGCCTCCCGGGGCTACGAGCAGTACTTC
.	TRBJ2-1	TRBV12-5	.	CASGLVPINEQFF	TGTGCTAGTGGTTTGGTTCCGATCAATGAGCAGTTCTTC
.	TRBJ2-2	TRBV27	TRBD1	CASSWGTGLNTGELFF	TGTGCCAGCAGTTGGGGGACAGGGCTGAACACCGGGGAGCTGTTTTTT
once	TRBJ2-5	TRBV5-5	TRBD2	CASSLRVEGLGNQETQYF	TGTGCCAGCAGCTTGCGGGTGGAGGGACTAGGTAACCAAGAGACCCAGTACTTC
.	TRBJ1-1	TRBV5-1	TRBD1	CASSSDRAEAFF	TGCGCCAGCAGTTCGGACAGGGCTGAAGCTTTCTTT
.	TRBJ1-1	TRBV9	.	CASSGALDSLNTEAFF	TGTGCCAGCAGCGGAGCCCTGGACAGTTTAAACACTGAAGCTTTCTTT
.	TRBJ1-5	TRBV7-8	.	CASSLVEGWQPQHF	TGTGCCAGCAGCTTAGTGGAGGGTTGGCAGCCCCAGCATTTT